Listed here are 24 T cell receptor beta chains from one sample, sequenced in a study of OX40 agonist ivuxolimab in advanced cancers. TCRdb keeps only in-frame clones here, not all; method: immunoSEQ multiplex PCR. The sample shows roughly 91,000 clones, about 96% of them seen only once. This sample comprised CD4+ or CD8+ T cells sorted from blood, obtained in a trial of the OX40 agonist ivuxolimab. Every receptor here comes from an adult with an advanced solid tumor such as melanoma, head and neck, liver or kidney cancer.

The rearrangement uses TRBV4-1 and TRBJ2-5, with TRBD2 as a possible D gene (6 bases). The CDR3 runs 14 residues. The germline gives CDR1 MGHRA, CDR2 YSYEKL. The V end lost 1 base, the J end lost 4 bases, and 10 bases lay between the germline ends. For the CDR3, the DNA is TGCGCCAGCAGCCAAGTGGGGGGTCCAGAGACCCAGTACTTC. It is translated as CASSQVGGPETQYF.

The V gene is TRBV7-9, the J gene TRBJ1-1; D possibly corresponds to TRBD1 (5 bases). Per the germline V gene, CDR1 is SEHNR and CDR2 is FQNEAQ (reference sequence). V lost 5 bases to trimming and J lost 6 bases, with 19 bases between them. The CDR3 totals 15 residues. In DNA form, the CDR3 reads TGTGCCAGCAGCAAGCCGGCGGGGGGTCACCCTGAAGCTTTCTTT. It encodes CASSKPAGGHPEAFF.

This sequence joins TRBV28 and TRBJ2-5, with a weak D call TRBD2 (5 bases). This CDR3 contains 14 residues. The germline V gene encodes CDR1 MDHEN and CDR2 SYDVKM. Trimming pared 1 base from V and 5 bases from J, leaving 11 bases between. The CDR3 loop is CASSLSAEVETQYF. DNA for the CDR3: TGTGCCAGCAGTTTATCAGCGGAGGTCGAGACCCAGTACTTC. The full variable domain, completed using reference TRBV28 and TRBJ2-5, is DVKVTQSSRYLVKRTGEKVFLECVQDMDHENMFWYRQDPGLGLRLIYFSYDVKMKEKGDIPEGYSVSREKKERFSLILESASTNQTSMYLCASSLSAEVETQYFGPGTRLLVL.

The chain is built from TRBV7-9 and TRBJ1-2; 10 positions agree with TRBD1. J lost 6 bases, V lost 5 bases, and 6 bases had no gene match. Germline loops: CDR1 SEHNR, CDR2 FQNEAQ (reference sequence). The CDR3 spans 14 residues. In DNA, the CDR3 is TGTGCCAGCAGCCCGACAGGGGGCATGGATGGCTACACCTTC. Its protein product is CASSPTGGMDGYTF.

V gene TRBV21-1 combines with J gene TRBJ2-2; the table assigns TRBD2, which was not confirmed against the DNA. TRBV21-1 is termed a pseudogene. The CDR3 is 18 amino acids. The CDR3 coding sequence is TGTGCCAGCACCCTTGCCTCCCTTTGTCCGGGAGAAACCGGGGAGCTGTTTTTT. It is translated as CASTLASLCPGETGELFF.

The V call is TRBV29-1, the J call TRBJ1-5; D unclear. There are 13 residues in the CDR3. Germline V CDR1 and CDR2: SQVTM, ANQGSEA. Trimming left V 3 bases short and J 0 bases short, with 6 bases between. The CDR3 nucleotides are TGCAGCGTTGAGGTGGCTAGCAATCAGCCCCAGCATTTT. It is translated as CSVEVASNQPQHF.

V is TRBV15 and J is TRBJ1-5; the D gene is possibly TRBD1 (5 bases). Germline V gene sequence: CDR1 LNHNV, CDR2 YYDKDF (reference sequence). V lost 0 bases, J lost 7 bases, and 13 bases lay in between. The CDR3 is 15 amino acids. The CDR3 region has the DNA TGTGCCACCAGCAGAGAGGATAGGGGACGGCAGCCCCAGCATTTT. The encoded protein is CATSREDRGRQPQHF. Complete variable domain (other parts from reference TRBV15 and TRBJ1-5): DAMVIQNPRYQVTQFGKPVTLSCSQTLNHNVMYWYQQKSSQAPKLLFHYYDKDFNNEADTPDNFQSRRPNTSFCFLDIRSPGLGDTAMYLCATSREDRGRQPQHFGDGTRLSIL.

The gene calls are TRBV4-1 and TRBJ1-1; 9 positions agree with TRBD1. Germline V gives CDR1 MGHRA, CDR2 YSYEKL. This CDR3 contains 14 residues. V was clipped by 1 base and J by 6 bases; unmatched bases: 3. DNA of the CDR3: TGCGCCAGCAGCCAAGGGACAGGGGCCGCTGAAGCTTTCTTT. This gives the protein CASSQGTGAAEAFF.

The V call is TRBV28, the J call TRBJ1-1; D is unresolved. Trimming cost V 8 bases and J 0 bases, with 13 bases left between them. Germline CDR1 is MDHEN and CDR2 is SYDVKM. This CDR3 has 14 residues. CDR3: CASVHGEMNTEAFF. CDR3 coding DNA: TGTGCCAGCGTTCACGGGGAAATGAACACTGAAGCTTTCTTT.

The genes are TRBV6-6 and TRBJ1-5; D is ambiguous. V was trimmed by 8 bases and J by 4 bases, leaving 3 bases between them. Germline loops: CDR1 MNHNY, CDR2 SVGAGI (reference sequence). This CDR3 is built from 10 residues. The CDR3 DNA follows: TGTGCCAGCGGGAATCAGCCCCAGCATTTT. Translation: CASGNQPQHF.

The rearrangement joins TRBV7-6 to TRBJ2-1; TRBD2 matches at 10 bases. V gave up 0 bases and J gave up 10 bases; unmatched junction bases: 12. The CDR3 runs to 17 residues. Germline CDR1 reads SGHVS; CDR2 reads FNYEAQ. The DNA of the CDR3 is TGTGCCAGCAGCTTAGCAGGACTAGCGGTACCGTCGGAGGAGCAGTTCTTC. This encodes CASSLAGLAVPSEEQFF.

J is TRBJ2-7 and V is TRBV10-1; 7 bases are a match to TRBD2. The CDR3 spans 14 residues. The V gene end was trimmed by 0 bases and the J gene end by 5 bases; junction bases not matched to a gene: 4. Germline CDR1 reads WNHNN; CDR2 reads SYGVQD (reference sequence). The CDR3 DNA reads TGCGCCAGCAGTGAGTCGTTGGGGGGGGACGAGCAGTACTTC. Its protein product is CASSESLGGDEQYF.

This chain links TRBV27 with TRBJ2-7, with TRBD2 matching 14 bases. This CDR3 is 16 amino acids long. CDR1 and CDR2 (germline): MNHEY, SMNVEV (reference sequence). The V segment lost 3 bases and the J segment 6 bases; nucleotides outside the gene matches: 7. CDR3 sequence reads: CASSLGPGLAGAEQYF. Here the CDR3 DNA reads TGTGCCAGCAGTTTGGGCCCGGGACTAGCGGGAGCCGAGCAGTACTTC.

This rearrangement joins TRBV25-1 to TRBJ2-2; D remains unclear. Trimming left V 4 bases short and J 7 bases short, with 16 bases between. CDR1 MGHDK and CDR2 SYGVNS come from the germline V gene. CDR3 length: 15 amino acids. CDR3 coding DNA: TGTGCCAGCAGTGCCGAGGTCCCTTCGGGCGGGGAGCTGTTTTTT. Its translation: CASSAEVPSGGELFF.

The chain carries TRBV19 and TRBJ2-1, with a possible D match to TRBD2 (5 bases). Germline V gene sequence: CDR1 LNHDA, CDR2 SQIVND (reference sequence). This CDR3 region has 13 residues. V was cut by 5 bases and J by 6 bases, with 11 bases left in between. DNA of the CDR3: TGTGCCAGTAGTTGGGAGCCACCCAATGAGCAGTTCTTC. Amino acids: CASSWEPPNEQFF. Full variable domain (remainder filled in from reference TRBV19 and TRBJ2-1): DGGITQSPKYLFRKEGQNVTLSCEQNLNHDAMYWYRQDPGQGLRLIYYSQIVNDFQKGDIAEGYSVSREKKESFPLTVTSAQKNPTAFYLCASSWEPPNEQFFGPGTRLTVL.

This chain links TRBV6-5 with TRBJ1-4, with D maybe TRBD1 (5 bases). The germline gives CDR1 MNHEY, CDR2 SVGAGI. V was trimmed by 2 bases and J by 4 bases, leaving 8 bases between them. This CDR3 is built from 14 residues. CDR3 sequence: CASSYRGGNEKLFF. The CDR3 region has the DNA TGTGCCAGCAGTTACAGGGGCGGTAATGAAAAACTGTTTTTT.

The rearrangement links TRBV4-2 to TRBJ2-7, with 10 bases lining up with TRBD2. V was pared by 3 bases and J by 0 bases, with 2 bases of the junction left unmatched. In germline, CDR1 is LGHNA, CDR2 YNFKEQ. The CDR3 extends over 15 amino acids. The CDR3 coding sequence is TGTGCCAGCAGCCAGGCTAGCGGGAGCTCCTACGAGCAGTACTTC. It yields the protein CASSQASGSSYEQYF.

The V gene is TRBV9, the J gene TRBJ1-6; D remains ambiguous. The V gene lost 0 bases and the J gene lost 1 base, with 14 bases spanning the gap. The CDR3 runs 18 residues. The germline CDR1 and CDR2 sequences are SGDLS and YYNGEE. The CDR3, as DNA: TGTGCCAGCAGCGTAGGGCCCTCGGGGTTATCCTATAATTCACCCCTCCACTTT. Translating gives CASSVGPSGLSYNSPLHF.

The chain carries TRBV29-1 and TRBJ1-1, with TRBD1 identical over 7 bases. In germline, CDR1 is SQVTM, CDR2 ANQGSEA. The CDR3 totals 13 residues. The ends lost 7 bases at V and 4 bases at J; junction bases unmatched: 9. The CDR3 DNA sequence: TGCAGCGCTGCCACAGGGGCGGGCACTGAAGCTTTCTTT. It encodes CSAATGAGTEAFF.

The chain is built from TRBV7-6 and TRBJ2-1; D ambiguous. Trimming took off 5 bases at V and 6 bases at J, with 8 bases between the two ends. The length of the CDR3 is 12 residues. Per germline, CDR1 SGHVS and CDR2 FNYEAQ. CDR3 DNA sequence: TGTGCCAGCAGCCCATACACCAATGAGCAGTTCTTC. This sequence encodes CASSPYTNEQFF.

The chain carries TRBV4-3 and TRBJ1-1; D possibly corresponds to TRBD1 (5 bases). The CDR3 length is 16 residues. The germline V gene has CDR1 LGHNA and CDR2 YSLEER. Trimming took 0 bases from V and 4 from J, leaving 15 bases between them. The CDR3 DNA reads TGCGCCAGCAGCCAAGAACAGGTCTTAGGGACCACTGAAGCTTTCTTT. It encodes CASSQEQVLGTTEAFF.

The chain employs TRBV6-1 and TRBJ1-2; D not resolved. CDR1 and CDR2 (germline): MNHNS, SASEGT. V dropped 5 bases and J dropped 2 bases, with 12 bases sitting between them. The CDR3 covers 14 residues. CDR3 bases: TGTGCCAGCAGTAGTGGAAGGGAGAACTATGGCTACACCTTC. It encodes CASSSGRENYGYTF.

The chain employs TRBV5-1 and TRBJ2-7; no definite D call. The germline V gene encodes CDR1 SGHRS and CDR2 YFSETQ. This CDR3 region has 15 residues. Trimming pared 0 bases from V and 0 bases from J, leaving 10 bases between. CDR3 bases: TGCGCCAGCAGCTTGGAGATGGAAACCTCCTACGAGCAGTACTTC. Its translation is CASSLEMETSYEQYF.

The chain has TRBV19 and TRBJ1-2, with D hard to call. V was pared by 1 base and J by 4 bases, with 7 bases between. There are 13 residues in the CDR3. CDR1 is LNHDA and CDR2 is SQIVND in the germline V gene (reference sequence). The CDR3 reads CASSIGTVYGYTF. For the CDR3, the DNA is TGTGCCAGTAGTATAGGGACTGTCTATGGCTACACCTTC.